These 3 T cell receptor beta chains were sequenced from one sample in a study of blood T cell repertoires in COVID-19. The protocol was immunoSEQ multiplex PCR, while the TCRdb copy is restricted to in-frame clones and leaves out a portion. The sample consists of approximately 470,000 clones, 87% of them appearing once. The source material was PBMCs or T cells enriched from blood (not recorded which). Source of these receptors: a woman aged 18-35 years who had recovered from COVID-19.

This clone was counted only a few times. The genes are TRBV24-1 and TRBJ1-3; no reliable D call. The V end lost 0 bases, the J end lost 0 bases, and 8 bases lay between the germline ends. The CDR3 consists of 16 residues. The germline V gene has CDR1 KGHDR and CDR2 SFDVKD. The CDR3 loop reads CATSDLRGNSGNTIYF. CDR3 coding DNA: TGTGCCACCAGTGATTTGCGAGGGAACTCTGGAAACACCATATATTTT.

This chain connects TRBV30 to TRBJ1-3; D gene ambiguous. Between the trimmed V and J ends, which lost 3 bases and 0 bases, there was a span of 9 bases. Germline values: CDR1 GTSNPN, CDR2 SVGIG (reference sequence). There are 14 residues in the CDR3. CDR3 residues: CAWSDGVSGNTIYF. CDR3 nucleotides: TGTGCCTGGAGCGACGGAGTCTCTGGAAACACCATATATTTT.

The chain combines TRBV5-1 with TRBJ1-4, with D perhaps matching TRBD1 (5 bases). V lost 4 bases and J 5 bases, leaving 15 bases between the germline ends. Germline-derived CDR1 and CDR2 are SGHRS and YFSETQ. CDR3 size: 15 residues. The DNA for the CDR3 is TGCGCCAGCAGCCTCGAACAGGATGAAAATGAAAAACTGTTTTTT. Protein sequence: CASSLEQDENEKLFF.